These 10 T cell receptor beta chains originate from one sample sequenced in a study of technical replicates of blood from a few donors. TCRdb's table, derived via immunoSEQ multiplex PCR, lists solely in-frame clones and lacks some. Found here are approximately 75,000 clones, roughly four fifths of them singletons; the top ten hold roughly 4%. Sequenced sample: PBMCs. Receptors originate from a human donor in good health. Some clones in this sample may be carry-over from other donors' samples.

The chain employs TRBV4-1 and TRBJ1-1; D is undetermined. This CDR3 is built from 14 residues. The V gene lost 1 base and the J gene lost 7 bases, with 13 bases spanning the gap. Germline V gene sequence: CDR1 MGHRA, CDR2 YSYEKL. The chain's CDR3 is CASSQGWTDGEAFF. CDR3 nucleotides: TGCGCCAGCAGCCAAGGTTGGACTGACGGTGAAGCTTTCTTT.

The chain recombines TRBV19 with TRBJ2-3, with D hard to call. The ends were cut back, 5 bases at V and 3 bases at J, with 12 bases in the middle. The CDR3 spans 14 residues. CDR1 LNHDA and CDR2 SQIVND come from the germline V gene (reference sequence). Written as DNA, the CDR3 is TGTGCCAGTAGTCCAGGCCAAGTAACAGATACGCAGTATTTT. Residues: CASSPGQVTDTQYF.

The J gene is TRBJ1-2, the V gene TRBV6-1; weak D call: TRBD1 (6 bases). The CDR3 is 13 residues long. Germline lookup yields CDR1 MNHNS and CDR2 SASEGT. Trimming removed 1 base from V and 8 bases from J, with 11 bases in between. The CDR3 here is CASSEVRGGGYTF. The CDR3 region has the DNA TGTGCCAGCAGTGAAGTGAGGGGGGGCGGCTACACCTTC.

This chain connects TRBV6-5 to TRBJ2-7; D possibly corresponds to TRBD1 (6 bases). The CDR3 sequence is 14 residues long. Trimming left V 5 bases short and J 3 bases short, with 14 bases between. CDR1 and CDR2 from the germline V gene are MNHEY and SVGAGI. The CDR3 sequence: CASSPDRLGYEQYF. The CDR3 DNA is TGTGCCAGCAGTCCTGACAGGTTAGGCTACGAGCAGTACTTC.

The chain is built from TRBV27 and TRBJ2-2; no definite D call. Per the germline V gene, CDR1 is MNHEY and CDR2 is SMNVEV (reference sequence). V was shortened by 8 bases and J by 0 bases, with 10 bases between the two germline ends. The CDR3 consists of 14 residues. The DNA of the CDR3 is TGTGCCAGCTCGGTCGCCGCGAACACCGGGGAGCTGTTTTTT. As protein: CASSVAANTGELFF.

This clone was picked up many times. V and J are TRBV2 and TRBJ1-2, with a weak D call TRBD1 (5 bases). Between the trimmed V and J ends, which lost 10 bases and 0 bases, there was a span of 15 bases. Germline CDR1 and CDR2: SNHLY and FYNNEI. The CDR3 has 14 residues. The CDR3 nucleotides are TGTGCCACCAAACAGGAGATAACTAACTATGGCTACACCTTC. This translates into CATKQEITNYGYTF.

This clone was counted a single time. V usage is TRBV2 and J usage is TRBJ2-7; no clear D gene. Germline V gene sequence: CDR1 SNHLY, CDR2 FYNNEI. Between the trimmed V and J ends, which lost 3 bases and 2 bases, there was a span of 5 bases. The CDR3 has 12 residues. CDR3 loop: CASSEATYEQYF. DNA of the CDR3: TGTGCCAGCAGTGAGGCCACCTACGAGCAGTACTTC.

The chain is built from TRBV5-1 and TRBJ2-5; no definite D call. The CDR3 is 12 residues long. The germline CDR1 and CDR2 sequences are SGHRS and YFSETQ. The V and J ends lost 0 bases and 5 bases respectively, with 5 bases between them. CDR3 residues: CASSLAMETQYF. Here the CDR3 DNA reads TGCGCCAGCAGCTTGGCCATGGAGACCCAGTACTTC.

This clone came up a few times. The chain combines TRBV19 with TRBJ1-1; D is perhaps TRBD1 (5 bases). Germline loops: CDR1 LNHDA, CDR2 SQIVND (reference sequence). The CDR3 covers 14 residues. Deletions cut 6 bases from V and 5 bases from J, with 16 bases between. In DNA, the CDR3 is TGTGCCAGTAGAGGATCAGGGTCTCTTACTGAAGCTTTCTTT. This codes for CASRGSGSLTEAFF.

This clone appeared a few times. The J gene is TRBJ2-1, the V gene TRBV29-1, with 13 bases identical to TRBD2. Trimming took 3 bases from V and 5 from J; bases not matched to a gene: 4. The CDR3 spans 15 residues. Germline CDR1 is SQVTM and CDR2 is ANQGSEA. For the CDR3, the DNA is TGCAGCGTTGAGCCGGGACTAGCGGGAAACAATGAGCAGTTCTTC. Amino acid sequence: CSVEPGLAGNNEQFF.